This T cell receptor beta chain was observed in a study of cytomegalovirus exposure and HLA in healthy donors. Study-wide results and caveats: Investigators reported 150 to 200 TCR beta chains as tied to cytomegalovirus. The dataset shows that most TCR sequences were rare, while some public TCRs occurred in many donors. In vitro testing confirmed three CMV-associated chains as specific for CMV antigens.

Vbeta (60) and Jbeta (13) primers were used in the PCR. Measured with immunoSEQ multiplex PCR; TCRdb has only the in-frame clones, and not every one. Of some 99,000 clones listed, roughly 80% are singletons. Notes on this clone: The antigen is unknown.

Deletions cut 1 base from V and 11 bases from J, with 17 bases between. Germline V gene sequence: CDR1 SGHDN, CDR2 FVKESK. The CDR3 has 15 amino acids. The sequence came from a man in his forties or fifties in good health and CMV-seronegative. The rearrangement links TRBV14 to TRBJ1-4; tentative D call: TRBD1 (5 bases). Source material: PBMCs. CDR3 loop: CASSQGQGPGWKLFF. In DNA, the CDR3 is TGTGCCAGCAGCCAAGGGCAGGGCCCTGGATGGAAACTGTTTTTT.